This TCR beta chain is from a study of beta chain features in type 1 diabetes. In the study overall: Sorted cells numbering around 110,000,000 were examined across all samples.

The V gene's germline CDR1 is MDHEN and CDR2 SYDVKM. V lost 4 bases to trimming and J lost 6 bases, with 14 bases between them. The CDR3 totals 14 residues. The study, taken as a whole, reports: In type 1 diabetes patients, VDJ junctions had fewer insertions; deletions at these junctions were more frequent. Shortening of TCRB CDR3s, moderate but significant, appeared in all four CD4+ subsets of Type 1 diabetes patients.

Remarks on this clone: What it binds is not known.

The authors reverse transcribed all of the isolated RNA, so sequencing captured expressed TCRB transcripts. This table comes from immunoSEQ multiplex PCR, and its TCRdb copy is limited to in-frame clones, with some not included. The table includes about 190,000 clones, about 7.8% detected once. This chain uses TRBV28 with TRBJ2-3; D ambiguous. The TCR was taken from a woman in her 40s with type 1 diabetes. Sequenced input: central memory CD4+ T cells from blood. The CDR3 DNA follows: TGTGCCAGCAGTTCCACCCGAGAACTTGATACGCAGTATTTT. Encoded protein: CASSSTRELDTQYF.